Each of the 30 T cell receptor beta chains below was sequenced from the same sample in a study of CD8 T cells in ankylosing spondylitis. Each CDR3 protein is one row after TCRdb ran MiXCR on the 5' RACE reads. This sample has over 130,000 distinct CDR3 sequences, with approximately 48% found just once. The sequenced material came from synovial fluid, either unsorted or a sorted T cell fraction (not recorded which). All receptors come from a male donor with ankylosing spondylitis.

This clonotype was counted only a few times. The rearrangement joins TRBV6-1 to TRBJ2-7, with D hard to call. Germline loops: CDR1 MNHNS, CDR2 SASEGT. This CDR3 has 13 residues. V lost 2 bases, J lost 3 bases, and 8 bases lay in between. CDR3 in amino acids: CASSEQAHYEQYF. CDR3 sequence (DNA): TGTGCCAGCAGTGAACAGGCTCACTACGAGCAGTACTTC.

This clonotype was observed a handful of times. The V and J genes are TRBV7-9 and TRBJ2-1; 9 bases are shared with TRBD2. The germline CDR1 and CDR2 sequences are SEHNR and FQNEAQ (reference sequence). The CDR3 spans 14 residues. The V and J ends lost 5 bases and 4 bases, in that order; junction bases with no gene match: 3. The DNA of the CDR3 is TGTGCCAGCAGCCCGACTAGCGGATACAATGAGCAGTTCTTC. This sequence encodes CASSPTSGYNEQFF. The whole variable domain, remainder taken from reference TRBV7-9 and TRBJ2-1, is DTGVSQNPRHKITKRGQNVTFRCDPISEHNRLYWYRQTLGQGPEFLTYFQNEAQLEKSRLLSDRFSAERPKGSFSTLEIQRTEQGDSAMYLCASSPTSGYNEQFFGPGTRLTVL.

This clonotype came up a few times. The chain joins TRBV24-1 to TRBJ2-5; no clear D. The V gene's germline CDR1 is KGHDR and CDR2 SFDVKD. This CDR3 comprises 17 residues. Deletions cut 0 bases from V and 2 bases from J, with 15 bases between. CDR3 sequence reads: CATSDLPGRDAQETQYF. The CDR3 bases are TGTGCCACCAGTGATTTGCCGGGCCGCGACGCACAAGAGACCCAGTACTTC.

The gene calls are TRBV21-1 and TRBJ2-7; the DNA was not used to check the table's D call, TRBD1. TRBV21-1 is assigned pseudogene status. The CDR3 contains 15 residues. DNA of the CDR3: TGTGCCAGCAGCAGAGGGACAGGATTCTCCTACGAGCAGTACTTC. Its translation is CASSRGTGFSYEQYF.

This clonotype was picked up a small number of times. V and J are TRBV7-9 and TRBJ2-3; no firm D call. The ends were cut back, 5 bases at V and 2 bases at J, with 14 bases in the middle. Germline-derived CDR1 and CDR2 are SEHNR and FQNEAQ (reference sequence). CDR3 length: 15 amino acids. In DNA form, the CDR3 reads TGTGCCAGCAGCCCGCCCCGGGCAGTCACAGATACGCAGTATTTT. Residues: CASSPPRAVTDTQYF.

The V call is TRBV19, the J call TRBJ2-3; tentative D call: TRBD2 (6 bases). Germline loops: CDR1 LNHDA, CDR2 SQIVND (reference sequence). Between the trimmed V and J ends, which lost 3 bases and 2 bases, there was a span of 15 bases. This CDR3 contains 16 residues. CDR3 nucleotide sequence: TGTGCCAGTAGTATTGGGGTAGCGGCCGACACAGATACGCAGTATTTT. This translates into CASSIGVAADTDTQYF. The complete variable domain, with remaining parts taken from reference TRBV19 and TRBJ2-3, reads DGGITQSPKYLFRKEGQNVTLSCEQNLNHDAMYWYRQDPGQGLRLIYYSQIVNDFQKGDIAEGYSVSREKKESFPLTVTSAQKNPTAFYLCASSIGVAADTDTQYFGPGTRLTVL.

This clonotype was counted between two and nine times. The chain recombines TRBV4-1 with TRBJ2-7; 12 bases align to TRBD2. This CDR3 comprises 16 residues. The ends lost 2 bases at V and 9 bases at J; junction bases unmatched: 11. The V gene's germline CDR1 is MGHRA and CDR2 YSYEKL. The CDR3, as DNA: TGCGCCAGCAGCCAAAGGGGACTAGCGGGTCCCCTGGGGCAGTACTTC. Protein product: CASSQRGLAGPLGQYF.

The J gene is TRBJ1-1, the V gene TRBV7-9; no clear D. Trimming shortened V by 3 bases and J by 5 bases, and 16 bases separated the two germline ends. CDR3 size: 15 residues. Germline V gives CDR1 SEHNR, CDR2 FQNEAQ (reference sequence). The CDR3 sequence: CASSLDGLAETEAFF. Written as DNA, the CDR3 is TGTGCCAGCAGCTTGGACGGGTTGGCAGAAACTGAAGCTTTCTTT.

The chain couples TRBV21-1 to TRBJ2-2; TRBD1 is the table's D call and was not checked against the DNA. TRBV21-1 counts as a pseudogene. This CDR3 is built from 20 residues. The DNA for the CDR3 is TGTGCCAGCAGCAACGTTACCTCGGACAGGAGAAACGCGAACACCGGGGAGCTGTTTTTT. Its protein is CASSNVTSDRRNANTGELFF.

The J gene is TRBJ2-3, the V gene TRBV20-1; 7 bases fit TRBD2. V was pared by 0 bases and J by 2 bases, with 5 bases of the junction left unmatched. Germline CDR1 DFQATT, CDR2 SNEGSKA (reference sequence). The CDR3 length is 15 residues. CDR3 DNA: TGCAGTGCTAGAGATCGGGGGGTCCTCACAGATACGCAGTATTTT. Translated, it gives CSARDRGVLTDTQYF.

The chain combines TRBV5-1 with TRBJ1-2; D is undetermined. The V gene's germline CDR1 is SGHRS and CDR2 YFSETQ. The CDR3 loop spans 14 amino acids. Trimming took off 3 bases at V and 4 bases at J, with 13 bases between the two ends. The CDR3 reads CASSSNRASYGYTF. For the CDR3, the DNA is TGCGCCAGCAGCTCAAACCGGGCCAGCTATGGCTACACCTTC.

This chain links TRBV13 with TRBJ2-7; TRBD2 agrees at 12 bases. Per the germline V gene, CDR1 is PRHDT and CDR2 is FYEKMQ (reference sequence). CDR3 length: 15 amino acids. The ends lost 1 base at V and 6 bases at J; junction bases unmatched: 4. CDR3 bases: TGTGCCAGCAGCTTAGTGACTAGCGGGAGATCCGAGCAGTACTTC. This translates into CASSLVTSGRSEQYF.

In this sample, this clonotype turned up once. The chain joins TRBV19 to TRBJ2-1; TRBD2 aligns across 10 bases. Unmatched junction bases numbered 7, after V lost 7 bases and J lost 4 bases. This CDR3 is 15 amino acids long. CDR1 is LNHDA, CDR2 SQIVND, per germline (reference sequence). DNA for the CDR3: TGTGCCAGTACCCTAGCGGGAGTAGGGTACAATGAGCAGTTCTTC. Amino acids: CASTLAGVGYNEQFF.

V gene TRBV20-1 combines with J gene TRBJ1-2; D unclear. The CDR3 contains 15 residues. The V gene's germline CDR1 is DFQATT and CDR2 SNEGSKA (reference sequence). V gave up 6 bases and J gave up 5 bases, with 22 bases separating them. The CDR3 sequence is CSASPRSGGRYGYTF. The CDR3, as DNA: TGCAGTGCCTCTCCTCGGTCAGGAGGTCGGTATGGCTACACCTTC.

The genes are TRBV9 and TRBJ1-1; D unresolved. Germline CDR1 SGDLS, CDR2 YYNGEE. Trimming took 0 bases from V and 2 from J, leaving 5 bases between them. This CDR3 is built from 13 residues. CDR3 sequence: CASSVGSNTEAFF. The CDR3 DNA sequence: TGTGCCAGCAGCGTAGGGTCCAACACTGAAGCTTTCTTT.

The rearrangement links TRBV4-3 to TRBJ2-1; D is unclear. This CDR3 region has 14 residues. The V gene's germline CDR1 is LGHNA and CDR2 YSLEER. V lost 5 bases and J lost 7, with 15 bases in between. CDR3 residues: CASSYLAARNEQFF. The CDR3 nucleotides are TGCGCCAGCAGCTACTTAGCAGCGAGGAATGAGCAGTTCTTC.

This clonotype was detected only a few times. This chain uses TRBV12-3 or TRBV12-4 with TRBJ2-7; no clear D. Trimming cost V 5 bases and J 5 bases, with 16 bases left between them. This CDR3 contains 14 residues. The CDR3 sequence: CASSTPEDRDEQYF. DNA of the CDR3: TGTGCCAGCAGTACCCCAGAGGACCGCGACGAGCAGTACTTC.

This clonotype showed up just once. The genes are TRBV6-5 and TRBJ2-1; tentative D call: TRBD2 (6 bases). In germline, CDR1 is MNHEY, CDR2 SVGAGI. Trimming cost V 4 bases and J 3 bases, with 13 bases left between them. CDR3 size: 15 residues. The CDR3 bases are TGTGCCAGCAGTTTCATCCCGGGGGTCTACAATGAGCAGTTCTTC. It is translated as CASSFIPGVYNEQFF.

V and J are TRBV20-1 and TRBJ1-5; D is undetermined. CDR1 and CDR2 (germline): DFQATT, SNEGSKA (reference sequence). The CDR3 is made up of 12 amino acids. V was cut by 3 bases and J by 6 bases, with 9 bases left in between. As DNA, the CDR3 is TGCAGTGCTAGTTTTGAAAGTCAGCCCCAGCATTTT. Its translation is CSASFESQPQHF.

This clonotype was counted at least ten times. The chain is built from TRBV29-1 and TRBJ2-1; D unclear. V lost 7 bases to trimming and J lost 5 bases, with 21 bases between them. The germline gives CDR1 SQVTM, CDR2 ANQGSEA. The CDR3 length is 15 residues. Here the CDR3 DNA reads TGCAGCGCATCGCCGCTAGGGCTAGAGGACAATGAGCAGTTCTTC. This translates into CSASPLGLEDNEQFF.

The DNA of the CDR3 is TGTGCCAGCAGCTTGCTTGGGTGGGAGACCCAGTACTTC. Amino acids: CASSLLGWETQYF. The V call is TRBV5-6, the J call TRBJ2-5; D is ambiguous. The germline V and J ends were trimmed by 1 base and 5 bases, with 9 bases remaining between them. The CDR3 runs 13 residues. Germline V gene lookup returns CDR1 SGHDT and CDR2 YYEEEE.

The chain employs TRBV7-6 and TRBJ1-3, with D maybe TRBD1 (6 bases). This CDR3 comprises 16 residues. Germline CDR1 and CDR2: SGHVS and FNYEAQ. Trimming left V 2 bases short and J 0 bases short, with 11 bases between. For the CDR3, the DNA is TGTGCCAGCAGCTTATGGGGGGACACCTCTGGAAACACCATATATTTT. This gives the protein CASSLWGDTSGNTIYF.

CDR3: CSASRGRDVYYEQYF. The CDR3 DNA reads TGCAGTGCTAGCCGAGGGAGGGACGTATACTACGAGCAGTACTTC. The chain employs TRBV20-1 and TRBJ2-7; 7 nucleotides agree with TRBD2. From germline, CDR1 is DFQATT and CDR2 SNEGSKA (reference sequence). This CDR3 is 15 amino acids long. Losses at the gene ends were 3 bases for V and 3 bases for J; bases not matched to a gene: 11.

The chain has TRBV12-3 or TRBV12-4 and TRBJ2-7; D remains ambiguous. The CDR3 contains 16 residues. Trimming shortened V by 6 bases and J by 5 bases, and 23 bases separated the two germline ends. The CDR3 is CASSHSPDQPTHEQYF. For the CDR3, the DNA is TGTGCCAGCAGCCACTCCCCGGACCAACCCACCCACGAGCAGTACTTC.

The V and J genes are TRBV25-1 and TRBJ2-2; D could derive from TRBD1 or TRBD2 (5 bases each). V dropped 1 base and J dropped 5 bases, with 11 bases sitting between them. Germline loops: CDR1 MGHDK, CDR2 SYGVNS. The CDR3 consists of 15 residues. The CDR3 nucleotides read TGTGCCAGCAGTGAATTTGGGGGATTAACCGGGGAGCTGTTTTTT. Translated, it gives CASSEFGGLTGELFF.

The CDR3 is CASSSRGEDEQYF. The CDR3 region has the DNA TGTGCCAGCAGTTCAAGGGGGGAGGACGAGCAGTACTTC. The rearrangement uses TRBV28 and TRBJ2-7; tentatively, D is TRBD1 or TRBD2 (6 bases each). CDR1 is MDHEN and CDR2 is SYDVKM in the germline V gene. The CDR3 is 13 amino acids. Trimming took off 4 bases at V and 5 bases at J, with 12 bases between the two ends.

CDR3 region: CASIISGIRSYEQYF. CDR3 DNA: TGCGCCAGCATTATTAGCGGGATCCGCTCCTACGAGCAGTACTTC. The J gene is TRBJ2-7, the V gene TRBV10-1; 8 bases agree with TRBD2. CDR1 WNHNN and CDR2 SYGVQD come from the germline V gene (reference sequence). V shed 7 bases, J shed 0 bases, and the junction held 8 bases outside the gene matches. The CDR3 consists of 15 residues.

CDR3 region: CATSRDGTDYNEQFF. The CDR3 DNA reads as TGTGCCACCAGCAGAGACGGTACGGACTACAATGAGCAGTTCTTC. The chain uses TRBV15 and TRBJ2-1; D gene unclear. Trimming shortened V by 0 bases and J by 3 bases, and 9 bases separated the two germline ends. The CDR3 is 15 amino acids. Per the germline V gene, CDR1 is LNHNV and CDR2 is YYDKDF (reference sequence).

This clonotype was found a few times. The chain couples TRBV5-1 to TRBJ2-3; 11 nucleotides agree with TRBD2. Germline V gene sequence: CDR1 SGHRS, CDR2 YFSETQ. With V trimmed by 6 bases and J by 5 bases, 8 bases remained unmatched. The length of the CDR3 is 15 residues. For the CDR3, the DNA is TGCGCCAGCAAAAATAGCGGGGGGGCCGAAGATACGCAGTATTTT. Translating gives CASKNSGGAEDTQYF.

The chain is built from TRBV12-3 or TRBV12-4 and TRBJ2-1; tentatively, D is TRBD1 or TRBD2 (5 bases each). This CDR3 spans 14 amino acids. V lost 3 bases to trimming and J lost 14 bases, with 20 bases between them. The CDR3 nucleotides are TGTGCCAGCAGTTTCTCCCGCTTCCCGGGGCGGGAGTTCTTC. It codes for CASSFSRFPGREFF.